Listed below are T cell receptor beta chains from one sample, sequenced in a study of blood T cells in healthy people across ages. TCRdb re-called the 5' RACE reads with MiXCR, one entry per CDR3 protein. The sample shows about 600,000 distinct CDR3 sequences, 40% to 50% of them seen only once. Sequencing was done on a sample of blood. These receptors were taken from a man at least 80 years old in good health. The CDR3 runs from the conserved cysteine through the conserved F or W. The D gene is left open where the match is weak. The listing skips clone size in some rows; elsewhere it reads once, few, many or a size class.

CDR3aa | CDR3nt | abundance | v_gene | d_gene | j_gene
CACSDQGSDTEAFF | TGCGCCTGCAGCGATCAGGGTTCGGACACTGAAGCTTTCTTT | . | TRBV5-1 | . | TRBJ1-1
CASSFSGDNEQFF | TGTGCCAGCAGCTTTAGCGGGGACAATGAGCAGTTCTTC | few | TRBV9 | TRBD2 | TRBJ2-1
CASSLVDRGEETQYF | TGTGCCAGCAGCTTGGTAGACAGGGGGGAAGAGACCCAGTACTTC | few | TRBV7-9 | TRBD1 | TRBJ2-5
CASSDRGGETEAFF | TGTGCCAGCAGCGACCGAGGGGGGGAAACTGAAGCTTTCTTT | many | TRBV6-6 | . | TRBJ1-1
CVSSADGADVLTF | TGTGTCAGCTCGGCAGATGGGGCCGACGTCCTGACTTTC | . | TRBV2 | . | TRBJ2-6
CASTLAAPGTQYF | TGTGCCAGCACACTAGCGGCCCCGGGGACCCAGTACTTC | few | TRBV12-3/TRBV12-4 | TRBD2 | TRBJ2-5
CSARWGVGYTF | TGCAGTGCCCGTTGGGGTGTCGGCTACACCTTC | few | TRBV20-1 | . | TRBJ1-2
CSARDLGAVTEAFF | TGCAGTGCTAGAGATCTGGGGGCTGTCACTGAAGCTTTCTTT | . | TRBV20-1 | . | TRBJ1-1
CASSLSGQGVPYEQYF | TGTGCCAGCAGTTTATCAGGACAGGGGGTCCCCTACGAGCAGTACTTC | few | TRBV27 | TRBD1 | TRBJ2-7
CASSQDLVQGGIQYF | TGTGCCAGCAGCCAAGATCTCGTGCAGGGTGGCATTCAGTACTTC | few | TRBV3-1 | . | TRBJ2-4
CASSLARGGNAYEQYF | TGTGCCAGCAGCTTAGCCCGGGGGGGTAACGCCTACGAGCAGTACTTC | . | TRBV7-2 | TRBD2 | TRBJ2-7
CSASSGTSVYEQFF | TGCAGTGCTAGCTCCGGGACTAGCGTCTATGAGCAGTTCTTC | . | TRBV20-1 | TRBD2 | TRBJ2-1
CASGNPRTSGYNEQFF | TGTGCCAGCGGCAACCCTAGGACTAGCGGCTACAATGAGCAGTTCTTC | . | TRBV27 | TRBD2 | TRBJ2-1
CASKTPGVGGYTF | TGTGCCAGCAAAACCCCAGGGGTGGGGGGCTACACCTTC | many | TRBV6-5 | . | TRBJ1-2
CASSYGGSQETQYF | TGTGCCAGCAGTTACGGGGGCAGCCAAGAGACCCAGTACTTC | many | TRBV6-6 | . | TRBJ2-5
CSARDGGADQPQHF | TGCAGTGCTAGAGATGGGGGGGCGGACCAGCCCCAGCATTTT | . | TRBV20-1 | . | TRBJ1-5
CASSCRGGYGYTF | TGTGCCAGCAGCTGTCGTGGCGGGTATGGCTACACCTTC | . | TRBV7-2 | . | TRBJ1-2
CASSLSGLYEQYF | TGTGCCAGCAGTTTAAGCGGGCTCTACGAGCAGTACTTC | . | TRBV28 | . | TRBJ2-7
CASSPTGLAGPIGTQYF | TGTGCCAGCAGCCCCACGGGACTAGCGGGGCCCATAGGAACCCAGTACTTC | few | TRBV9 | TRBD2 | TRBJ2-5
CASSSGPSVRSNNEQFF | TGTGCCAGCAGTTCAGGGCCCTCTGTCCGATCGAACAATGAGCAGTTCTTC | few | TRBV12-3/TRBV12-4 | . | TRBJ2-1
CASSGGTGRAYEQYF | TGTGCCAGCAGCGGAGGGACGGGTCGGGCCTACGAGCAGTACTTC | . | TRBV9 | . | TRBJ2-7
CASSYGGGAGVSGELFF | TGTGCCAGCAGTTACGGTGGGGGCGCGGGTGTCTCCGGGGAGCTGTTTTTT | . | TRBV6-6 | . | TRBJ2-2
CASSLTGGSGYGYTF | TGTGCCAGCAGCTTAACGGGGGGCTCGGGCTATGGCTACACCTTC | . | TRBV7-3 | . | TRBJ1-2
CASSLHQSTQYF | TGTGCCAGCAGCCTCCATCAGAGTACGCAGTATTTT | . | TRBV3-1 | . | TRBJ2-3
CASSWRGTGGEDTQYF | TGTGCCAGCAGCTGGAGGGGGACAGGAGGTGAAGATACGCAGTATTTT | once | TRBV5-5 | TRBD1 | TRBJ2-3
CASSLGTGGQETQYF | TGTGCCAGCAGCTTAGGAACAGGGGGCCAAGAGACCCAGTACTTC | few | TRBV7-9 | TRBD1 | TRBJ2-5
CSARGTGQRAGISPDTQYF | TGCAGTGCGCGCGGCACGGGACAGAGGGCTGGTATCTCTCCAGATACGCAGTATTTT | . | TRBV20-1 | TRBD1 | TRBJ2-3
CASSSIAGGPEDTQYF | TGTGCCAGCAGCTCAATAGCGGGAGGGCCAGAAGATACGCAGTATTTT | . | TRBV7-3 | TRBD2 | TRBJ2-3
CASSLVVSGYGYTF | TGCGCCAGCAGCTTGGTCGTGTCGGGCTATGGCTACACCTTC | . | TRBV5-1 | . | TRBJ1-2
CASSYDREVHNEQFF | TGTGCCAGCAGTTACGACAGGGAGGTCCACAATGAGCAGTTCTTC | . | TRBV6-2/TRBV6-3 | . | TRBJ2-1
CASKPGPLAKNIQYF | TGTGCCAGCAAGCCAGGTCCCCTAGCCAAAAACATTCAGTACTTC | few | TRBV27 | . | TRBJ2-4
CASSPRSGTANTEAFF | TGTGCCAGCAGCCCCCGGTCGGGGACAGCCAACACTGAAGCTTTCTTT | . | TRBV7-9 | TRBD1 | TRBJ1-1
CASSSGQETQFF | TGTGCCAGCAGTTCCGGCCAAGAGACCCAGTTCTTC | . | TRBV12-3/TRBV12-4 | . | TRBJ2-1
CASSLEARVGDEQFF | TGTGCCAGCAGTTTGGAGGCTAGAGTTGGCGATGAGCAGTTCTTC | many | TRBV6-6 | . | TRBJ2-1
CASSYRARYEQYF | TGTGCCAGCAGCTACCGGGCCCGCTACGAGCAGTACTTC | . | TRBV7-2 | . | TRBJ2-7
CSSLRVVGLANEQYF | TGCAGTTCCTTGAGGGTTGTTGGTCTAGCGAACGAGCAGTACTTC | . | TRBV20-1 | . | TRBJ2-7
CSALRSSGNTIYF | TGCAGTGCCCTAAGGAGCTCTGGAAACACCATATATTTT | . | TRBV20-1 | . | TRBJ1-3
CASSALTSGSSDTQYF | TGTGCCAGCAGCGCCCTGACTAGCGGGAGTTCAGATACGCAGTATTTT | few | TRBV9 | TRBD2 | TRBJ2-3
CASSLAATSGGAYTQYF | TGTGCCAGCAGCTTAGCCGCGACTAGCGGGGGGGCCTATACGCAGTATTTT | few | TRBV7-2 | TRBD2 | TRBJ2-3
CASKSGTSGSNEQYF | TGTGCCAGCAAGTCCGGGACTAGCGGGAGTAACGAGCAGTACTTC | few | TRBV6-5 | TRBD2 | TRBJ2-7
CSVDPGTGLLTSFF | TGCAGCGTCGACCCCGGGACCGGCCTTCTCACCTCGTTCTTC | . | TRBV29-1 | . | TRBJ2-1
CASSLVGGLSGRYEQFF | TGTGCCAGCAGCTTAGTTGGGGGACTTAGCGGGAGGTATGAGCAGTTCTTC | few | TRBV7-2 | TRBD2 | TRBJ2-1